Included here is one T cell receptor beta chain sequence, with context. This specimen comes from a study of CD8+ T cells in alopecia areata. Treatment in this sample: oral pan-JAK inhibitor, 5-10 mg twice daily. The sequencing template was cDNA reverse transcribed from extracted RNA. Clones were sequenced by immunoSEQ multiplex PCR, and TCRdb holds only the in-frame ones, with some missing. The sample lists fewer than 200,000 clones, roughly three fifths occurring once. Trimming took 0 bases from V and 5 from J; bases not matched to a gene: 7. CDR1 is MNHEY and CDR2 is SVGAGI in the germline V gene. There are 16 residues in the CDR3.

The sequence was obtained from a human donor with alopecia areata. Material: CD8+ T cells sorted from blood, obtained at week 24, from a patient treated with tofacitinib. V usage is TRBV6-5 and J usage is TRBJ1-1; 9 bases agree with TRBD1. Here the CDR3 reads CASSYSGTGQGTEAFF. The DNA for the CDR3 is TGTGCCAGCAGTTACTCGGGGACAGGGCAAGGGACTGAAGCTTTCTTT.